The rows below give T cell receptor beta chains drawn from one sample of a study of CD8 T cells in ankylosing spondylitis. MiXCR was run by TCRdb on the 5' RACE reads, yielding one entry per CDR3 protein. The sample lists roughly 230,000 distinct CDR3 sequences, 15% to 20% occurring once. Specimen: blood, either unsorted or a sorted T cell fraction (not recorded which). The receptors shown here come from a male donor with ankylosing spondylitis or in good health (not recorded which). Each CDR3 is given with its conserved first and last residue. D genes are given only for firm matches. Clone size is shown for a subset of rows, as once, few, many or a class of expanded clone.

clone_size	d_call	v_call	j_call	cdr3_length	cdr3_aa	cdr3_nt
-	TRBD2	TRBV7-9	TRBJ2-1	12	CASSHSGVEQFF	TGTGCCAGCAGCCATAGCGGGGTTGAGCAGTTCTTC
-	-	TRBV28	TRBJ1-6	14	CASSLTGERSPLHF	TGTGCCAGCAGTTTGACAGGAGAGCGTTCACCCCTCCACTTT
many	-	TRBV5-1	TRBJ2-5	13	CASSPDIQETQYF	TGCGCCAGCAGTCCGGACATACAAGAGACCCAGTACTTC
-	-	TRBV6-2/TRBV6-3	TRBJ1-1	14	CASSWTQKDTEAFF	TGTGCCAGCAGTTGGACTCAGAAGGACACTGAAGCTTTCTTT
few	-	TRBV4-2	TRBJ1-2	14	CASSQELMGWGYTF	TGTGCCAGCAGCCAAGAGTTGATGGGCTGGGGCTACACCTTC
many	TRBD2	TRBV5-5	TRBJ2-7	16	CASSLDPGLVKYEQYF	TGTGCCAGCAGCTTGGACCCGGGACTAGTCAAGTACGAGCAGTACTTC
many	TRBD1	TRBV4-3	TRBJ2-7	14	CASSQDRGSYEQYF	TGTGCCAGCAGTCAAGACAGGGGGTCCTACGAGCAGTACTTC
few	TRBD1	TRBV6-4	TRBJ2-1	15	CASSDLGTGFDEQFF	TGTGCCAGCAGTGACCTAGGGACAGGGTTCGATGAGCAGTTCTTC
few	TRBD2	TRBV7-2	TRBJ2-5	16	CASSLAGGPTGETQYF	TGTGCCAGCAGCTTGGCGGGAGGTCCCACAGGGGAGACCCAGTACTTC
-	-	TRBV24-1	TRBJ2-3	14	CATSDFPDTDTQYF	TGTGCCACCAGTGATTTTCCGGACACAGATACGCAGTATTTT
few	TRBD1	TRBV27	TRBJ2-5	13	CASSRQGAETQYF	TGTGCCAGCAGTAGACAGGGCGCCGAGACCCAGTACTTC
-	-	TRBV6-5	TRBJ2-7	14	CASSYGAGVNEQYF	TGTGCCAGCAGTTACGGGGCAGGGGTTAACGAGCAGTACTTC
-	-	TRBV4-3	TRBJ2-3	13	CASSLDLSDTQYF	TGCGCCAGCAGCCTAGATCTCTCAGATACGCAGTATTTT
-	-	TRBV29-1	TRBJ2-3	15	CSGAPSLAGTDTQYF	TGCAGCGGCGCCCCTTCACTAGCCGGCACAGATACGCAGTATTTT
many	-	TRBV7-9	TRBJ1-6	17	CASSLSSGQLYNSPLHF	TGTGCCAGCAGCTTGAGCTCTGGACAGCTGTATAATTCACCCCTCCACTTT
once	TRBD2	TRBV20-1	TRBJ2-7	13	CSARGSGGHEQYF	TGCAGTGCTAGAGGTAGCGGGGGGCACGAGCAGTACTTC
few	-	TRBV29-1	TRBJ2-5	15	CFVGQFRGYQETQYF	TGCTTCGTGGGGCAGTTCCGCGGCTACCAAGAGACCCAGTACTTC
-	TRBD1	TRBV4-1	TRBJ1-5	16	CASSQDLDRGPQPQHF	TGCGCCAGCAGCCAAGATTTGGACAGGGGGCCTCAGCCCCAGCATTTT
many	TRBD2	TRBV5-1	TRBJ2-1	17	CASSPYPLAGVGNEQFF	TGCGCCAGCAGCCCTTATCCCCTAGCGGGAGTAGGCAATGAGCAGTTCTTC
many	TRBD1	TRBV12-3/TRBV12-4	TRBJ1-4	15	CASSSTTGGTEKLFF	TGTGCCAGCAGTTCTACCACAGGGGGCACTGAAAAACTGTTTTTT
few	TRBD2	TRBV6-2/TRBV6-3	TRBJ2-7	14	CASSRGLAVYEQYF	TGTGCCAGCAGTCGGGGACTAGCGGTCTACGAGCAGTACTTC
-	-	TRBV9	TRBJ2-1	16	CASSVWALSEYNEQFF	TGTGCCAGCAGCGTATGGGCACTCTCGGAATACAATGAGCAGTTCTTC
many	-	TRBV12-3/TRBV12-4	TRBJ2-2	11	CASSLSGELFF	TGTGCCAGCAGTTTATCCGGGGAGCTGTTTTTT
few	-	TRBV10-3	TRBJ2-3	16	CAISDSPTLDTDTQYF	TGTGCCATCAGTGATAGCCCTACACTAGACACAGATACGCAGTATTTT
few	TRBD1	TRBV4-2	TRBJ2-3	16	CASSQAGQGSTDTQYF	TGTGCCAGCAGCCAAGCGGGACAGGGTAGCACAGATACGCAGTATTTT
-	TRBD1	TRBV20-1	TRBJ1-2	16	CSARDLGRTGDYGYTF	TGCAGTGCTAGAGATCTCGGGAGGACAGGGGACTATGGCTACACCTTC
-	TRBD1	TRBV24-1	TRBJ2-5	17	CATSDSRTGFGKETQYF	TGTGCCACCAGTGATTCCCGGACAGGTTTCGGCAAAGAGACCCAGTACTTC
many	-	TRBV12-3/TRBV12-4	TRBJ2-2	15	CASSLGRVGTGELFF	TGTGCCAGCAGTTTGGGGCGAGTTGGCACCGGGGAGCTGTTTTTT
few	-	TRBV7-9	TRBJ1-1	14	CASSLVSLNTEAFF	TGTGCCAGCAGCTTAGTAAGCCTGAACACTGAAGCTTTCTTT
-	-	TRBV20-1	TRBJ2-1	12	CSAGNATLEQFF	TGCAGTGCTGGAAATGCTACCCTTGAGCAGTTCTTC
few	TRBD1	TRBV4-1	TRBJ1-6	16	CASSQYGTGGNSPLHF	TGCGCCAGCAGCCAATACGGGACAGGCGGTAATTCACCCCTCCACTTT
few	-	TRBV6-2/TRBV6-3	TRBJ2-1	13	CASAFVRYNEQFF	TGTGCCAGCGCCTTTGTGCGTTACAATGAGCAGTTCTTC
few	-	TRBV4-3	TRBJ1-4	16	CASSRRPGPANEKLFF	TGCGCCAGCAGCCGACGACCCGGGCCAGCTAATGAAAAACTGTTTTTT
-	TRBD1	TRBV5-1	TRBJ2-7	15	CASSPPDRFPHEQYF	TGCGCCAGCAGCCCTCCGGACAGGTTCCCACACGAGCAGTACTTC
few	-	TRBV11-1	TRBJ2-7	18	CASSPLHGAATDFGEQYF	TGTGCCAGCAGCCCCCTACACGGGGCCGCAACGGATTTCGGCGAGCAGTACTTC
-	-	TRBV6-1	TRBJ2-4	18	CASSEASPNVVAKNIQYF	TGTGCCAGCAGTGAAGCCTCACCCAACGTGGTAGCCAAAAACATTCAGTACTTC
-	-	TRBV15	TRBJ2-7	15	CATSRDWEIGYEQYF	TGTGCCACCAGCAGAGATTGGGAAATCGGTTACGAGCAGTACTTC
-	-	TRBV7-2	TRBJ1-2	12	CASIAVGYGYTF	TGTGCCAGCATAGCGGTTGGCTATGGCTACACCTTC
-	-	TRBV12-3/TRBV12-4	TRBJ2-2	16	CASSTREPSNTGGLFF	TGTGCCAGCAGTACCAGGGAACCCTCGAACACCGGGGGGCTGTTTTTT
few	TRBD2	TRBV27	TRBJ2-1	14	CASGTSANFNEQFF	TGTGCCAGCGGGACTAGCGCTAACTTCAATGAGCAGTTCTTC
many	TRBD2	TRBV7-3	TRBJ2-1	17	CASSLTSLAGEHNEQFF	TGTGCCAGCAGCTTAACGTCTCTAGCGGGAGAGCACAATGAGCAGTTCTTC
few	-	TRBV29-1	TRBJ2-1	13	CSAEGGMVNEQFF	TGCAGCGCCGAGGGGGGAATGGTCAATGAGCAGTTCTTC
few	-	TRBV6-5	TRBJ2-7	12	CASRAFSYEQYF	TGTGCCAGCAGGGCTTTCTCCTACGAGCAGTACTTC
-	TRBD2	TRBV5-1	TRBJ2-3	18	CASSSVPGLAASTDTQYF	TGCGCCAGCAGCTCAGTGCCGGGACTAGCGGCTAGCACAGATACGCAGTATTTT
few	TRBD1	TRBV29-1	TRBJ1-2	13	CSVPRTGSAGYTF	TGCAGCGTTCCCCGGACAGGCTCGGCTGGCTACACCTTC
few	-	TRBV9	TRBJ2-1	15	CASSVGGESYNEQFF	TGTGCCAGCAGCGTAGGAGGGGAAAGTTACAATGAGCAGTTCTTC
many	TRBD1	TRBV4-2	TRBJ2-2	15	CASSQGTGDTGELFF	TGTGCCAGCAGCCAAGGGACAGGGGACACCGGGGAGCTGTTTTTT
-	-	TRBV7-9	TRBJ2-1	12	CASEGVGNEQFF	TGTGCCAGCGAGGGGGTGGGCAATGAGCAGTTCTTC
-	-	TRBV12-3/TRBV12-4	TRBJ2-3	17	CASSLLIGVPSTDTQYF	TGTGCCAGCAGTTTGCTCATAGGAGTTCCTTCCACAGATACGCAGTATTTT
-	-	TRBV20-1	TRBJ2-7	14	CSALPGTRTYEQYF	TGCAGTGCCCTCCCCGGGACAAGAACCTACGAGCAGTACTTC
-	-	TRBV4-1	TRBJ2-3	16	CASSHPWGGSTDTQYF	TGCGCCAGCAGCCACCCCTGGGGCGGGAGCACAGATACGCAGTATTTT
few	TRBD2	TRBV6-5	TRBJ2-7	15	CASSYEAGGSYEQYF	TGTGCCAGCAGTTACGAAGCGGGAGGCTCCTACGAGCAGTACTTC
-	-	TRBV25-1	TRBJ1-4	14	CASSEYDSYEKLFF	TGTGCCAGCAGTGAATATGATAGCTATGAAAAACTGTTTTTT
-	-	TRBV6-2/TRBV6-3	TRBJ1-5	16	CASSYSIVGTYQPQHF	TGTGCCAGCAGTTACTCGATAGTCGGGACATATCAGCCCCAGCATTTT
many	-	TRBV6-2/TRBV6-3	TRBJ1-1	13	CASSTENFHEAFF	TGTGCCAGCTCGACAGAGAACTTCCATGAAGCTTTCTTT
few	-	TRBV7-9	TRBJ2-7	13	CASSADGYYEQYF	TGTGCCAGCAGCGCGGACGGATACTACGAGCAGTACTTC
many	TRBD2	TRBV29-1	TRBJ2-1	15	CSVVWTSGSYNEQFF	TGCAGCGTCGTCTGGACTAGCGGGAGCTACAATGAGCAGTTCTTC
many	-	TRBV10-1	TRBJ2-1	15	CASSEFVGSYNEQFF	TGCGCCAGCAGTGAGTTTGTAGGTTCCTACAATGAGCAGTTCTTC
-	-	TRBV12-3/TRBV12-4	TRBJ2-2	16	CASIELRAGHTGELFF	TGTGCCAGCATTGAACTGCGGGCAGGGCACACCGGGGAGCTGTTTTTT
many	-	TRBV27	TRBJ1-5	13	CASSPDSNQPQHF	TGTGCCAGCAGCCCAGATAGCAATCAGCCCCAGCATTTT